The 2 T cell receptor beta chains presented below share a single source sample, sequenced in a study of OX40 agonist ivuxolimab in advanced cancers. This table comes from immunoSEQ multiplex PCR, and its TCRdb copy is limited to in-frame clones, with some not included. Counted here are about 72,000 clones, approximately 86% occurring once; the ten biggest clones make up approximately 1.4%. This sample comprised CD4+ or CD8+ T cells sorted from blood, obtained in a trial of the OX40 agonist ivuxolimab. The receptor source for this set is an adult with an advanced solid tumor such as melanoma, head and neck, liver or kidney cancer.

This clone was seen a single time. This CDR3 reads CASSRRGLYEQYF. Written as DNA, the CDR3 is TGTGCCAGCAGTCGCAGGGGACTCTACGAGCAGTACTTC. The chain uses TRBV5-6 and TRBJ2-7; either TRBD1 or TRBD2 may fit D (6 bases each). Trimming left V 5 bases short and J 3 bases short, with 12 bases between. The length of the CDR3 is 13 residues. Germline values: CDR1 SGHDT, CDR2 YYEEEE.

This sequence joins TRBV6-6 and TRBJ2-1; D call uncertain. This CDR3 comprises 14 residues. Germline CDR1 and CDR2: MNHNY and SVGAGI (reference sequence). The V end was cut by 7 bases, the J end by 0 bases, with 10 bases between. DNA for the CDR3: TGTGCCAGCACTCCCGCGGTCTCCTACAATGAGCAGTTCTTC. It encodes CASTPAVSYNEQFF.